The 24 T cell receptor beta chains in this list originate from one sample, sequenced in a study of T cells in women clearing cervical HPV infection. The data were produced by immunoSEQ multiplex PCR, yet TCRdb's version contains in-frame clones alone and is incomplete. In total, the table holds about 28,000 clones. Sample: blood buffy coat. The receptors originated from a woman between 18 and 70 years old with a cervical HPV16 infection that either progressed to CIN3+ or cleared (not recorded which).

On this clone: The sequence runs out 3 residues before the end of the CDR3; the remainder is reconstructed from the germline J gene. The V call is TRBV20-1, the J call TRBJ1-1; 9 bases agree with TRBD1. This CDR3 comprises 11 residues. Germline lookup yields CDR1 DFQATT and CDR2 SNEGSKA (reference sequence). CDR3 bases read: TGCAGTGCTAATGTGGGGACAGGG. This translates into CSANVGTG. The entire CDR3 protein reads CSANVGTGAFF.

With regard to this clone: From the germline J gene comes the end of the CDR3, since the read stops 3 residues before it. The chain combines TRBV6-2 or TRBV6-3 with TRBJ2-3, with 7 nucleotides matching TRBD1. Germline V gene sequence: CDR1 MNHEY, CDR2 SVGEGT. This CDR3 has 14 amino acids. V lost 7 bases and J lost 1; bases outside the gene matches: 5. The CDR3 DNA, read in part, is TGTGCCAGCACATACAGGGGAGGCACAGATACG. This codes for CASTYRGGTDT. The whole CDR3 reads CASTYRGGTDTQYF.

Worth noting for this clone: The read is 3 residues too short to cover the CDR3 end, so that end is filled in from the germline J gene. The rearrangement uses TRBV5-6 and TRBJ2-3; D is ambiguous. This CDR3 is built from 13 residues. Germline V CDR1 and CDR2: SGHDT, YYEEEE. The CDR3 spells CASSRLGQETQYF. CDR3 bases read: TGTGCCAGCAGCCGTTTAGGGCAAGAGACG.

As to this clone: The read terminates 3 residues before the CDR3 end, so the remaining end is supplied by the germline J gene. This chain uses TRBV7-9 with TRBJ2-1; TRBD2 agrees at 9 bases. After removal of 8 bases from V and 9 bases from J, the junction contained 11 bases not matched to a gene. This CDR3 region has 14 residues. CDR1 and CDR2 from the germline V gene are SEHNR and FQNEAQ (reference sequence). CDR3 in amino acids: CASGLGGGALEQFF. The covered CDR3 bases are TGTGCCAGCGGCCTGGGCGGGGGGGCCCTTGAG.

In the case of this clone: Sequencing ends 3 residues short of the CDR3 end; the germline J gene provides the rest. The chain uses TRBV27 and TRBJ2-7, with 10 bases lining up with TRBD2. This CDR3 has 15 amino acids. Germline values: CDR1 MNHEY, CDR2 SMNVEV (reference sequence). With V trimmed by 5 bases and J by 6 bases, 10 bases remained unmatched. CDR3 region: CASSPSAGGDGEQYF. CDR3 DNA (partial): TGTGCCAGCAGTCCCTCAGCGGGGGGGGACGGCGAG.

Turning to this clone: The read falls 3 residues short of the CDR3 end, and the missing part is taken from the germline J gene. This rearrangement joins TRBV2 to TRBJ2-7; a weak D match, TRBD2 (6 bases). Trimming removed 2 bases from V and 2 bases from J, with 13 bases in between. The CDR3 is made up of 15 amino acids. The germline CDR1 and CDR2 sequences are SNHLY and FYNNEI. The CDR3 spells CASSETRGITYEQYF. The sequenced CDR3 bases are TGTGCCAGCAGTGAAACGCGGGGAATTACCTACGAG.

Worth noting for this clone: The sequence runs out 3 residues before the end of the CDR3; the remainder is reconstructed from the germline J gene. This chain joins TRBV5-4 and TRBJ2-3; 7 bases map to TRBD2. The CDR3 is made up of 15 amino acids. V gave up 2 bases and J gave up 4 bases; unmatched junction bases: 7. Germline CDR1 is SGHNT and CDR2 is YYREEE (reference sequence). The CDR3 DNA, read in part, is TGTGCCAGCAGCTTAGGCGGGAGTTCTGCAGATACG. Protein: CASSLGGSSADT. The whole CDR3 is CASSLGGSSADTQYF. Looking up the rest from reference TRBV5-4 and TRBJ2-3 gives the full variable domain: ETGVTQSPTHLIKTRGQQVTLRCSSQSGHNTVSWYQQALGQGPQFIFQYYREEENGRGNFPPRFSGLQFPNYSSELNVNALELDDSALYLCASSLGGSSADTQYFGPGTRLTVL.

A note on this clone: The observed sequence ends 3 residues before the CDR3 terminus, with the missing tail filled in from the germline J gene. The chain uses TRBV19 and TRBJ2-3; 7 nucleotides agree with TRBD1. The CDR3 extends over 14 amino acids. From germline, CDR1 is LNHDA and CDR2 SQIVND (reference sequence). This chain's CDR3 is CASSIRGPEETQYF. CDR3 DNA, as far as it was read: TGTGCCAGTAGTATAAGGGGGCCCGAGGAGACG.

Concerning this clone: The sequenced fragment ends 3 residues before the CDR3 boundary, so the rest is inferred from the germline J gene. The chain uses TRBV7-9 and TRBJ1-2; 9 bases fit TRBD1. The CDR3 has 13 amino acids. Germline CDR1 is SEHNR and CDR2 is FQNEAQ (reference sequence). CDR3 DNA, as far as it was read: TGTGCCAGCAGTTGGGGGACAGGGCAGGGC. Amino acid sequence: CASSWGTGQG. The CDR3 reads in full as CASSWGTGQGYTF.

Partial CDR3 DNA: TGTGCCAGCAGCTTAGCGGAGGGGCTGGACACTGAA. It codes for CASSLAEGLDTE. The entire CDR3 sequence reads CASSLAEGLDTEAFF. The genes are TRBV7-9 and TRBJ1-1; weak D call: TRBD1 (5 bases). The read ends 3 residues shy of where the CDR3 ends; the end is completed using the germline J gene. CDR3 length: 15 amino acids. Between the trimmed V and J ends, which lost 0 bases and 3 bases, there was a span of 11 bases. Germline V gene lookup returns CDR1 SEHNR and CDR2 FQNEAQ (reference sequence).

The part of the CDR3 DNA that was read is TGTGCCACGGGCGGGGTCCAAGAGACG. Its protein product is CATGGVQET. The CDR3 in its entirety is CATGGVQETQYF. This rearrangement joins TRBV2 to TRBJ2-3, with D perhaps TRBD2 (6 bases). The read terminates 3 residues before the CDR3 end, so the remaining end is supplied by the germline J gene. The CDR3 sequence is 12 residues long. Germline loops: CDR1 SNHLY, CDR2 FYNNEI. Combining the CDR3 with reference TRBV2 and TRBJ2-3 gives the whole variable domain EPEVTQTPSHQVTQMGQEVILRCVPISNHLYFYWYRQILGQKVEFLVSFYNNEISEKSEIFDDQFSVERPDGSNFTLKIRSTKLEDSAMYFCATGGVQETQYFGPGTRLTVL.

As to this clone: Read sequence stops 3 residues before the CDR3 end, and the germline J gene provides the missing end. The chain joins TRBV5-8 to TRBJ1-1; D may be TRBD1 (5 bases). CDR3 size: 14 residues. Trimming left V 2 bases short and J 4 bases short, with 12 bases between. The germline V gene has CDR1 SGHTS and CDR2 YDEGEE. CDR3 amino acids: CASSFDMRGTEAFF. Incomplete CDR3 DNA: TGTGCCAGCAGCTTCGACATGAGGGGCACTGAA.

To note about this clone: Coverage ceases 3 residues before the CDR3 finishes, and the germline J gene fills in the end. This chain connects TRBV30 to TRBJ2-7; 10 bases are a match to TRBD1. The CDR3 length is 16 residues. V trimming: 3 bases; J trimming: 0 bases; junction bases outside the gene matches: 8. Germline CDR1 is GTSNPN and CDR2 is SVGIG (reference sequence). CDR3 sequence reads: CAWRGGTGVPSYEQYF. CDR3 DNA, as far as it was read: TGTGCCTGGAGGGGGGGGACAGGGGTTCCCTCCTACGAG.

Regarding this clone: The read terminates 3 residues before the CDR3 end, so the remaining end is supplied by the germline J gene. The chain couples TRBV7-9 to TRBJ2-3, with 7 bases identical to TRBD1. The CDR3 loop spans 15 amino acids. Germline V gene lookup returns CDR1 SEHNR and CDR2 FQNEAQ (reference sequence). The CDR3 protein is CASSFWTGVDQPQYF. Incomplete CDR3 DNA: TGTGCCAGCAGCTTCTGGACAGGAGTAGATCAGCCG.

This clone is medium-sized by frequency. The read terminates 3 residues before the CDR3 end, so the remaining end is supplied by the germline J gene. The gene calls are TRBV29-1 and TRBJ2-5, with D possibly matching TRBD1 (6 bases). The germline gives CDR1 SQVTM, CDR2 ANQGSEA. V shed 6 bases and J shed 1 base, with 9 bases lying between them. The CDR3 consists of 12 residues. CDR3 in amino acids: CSVGTPQETQYF. Incomplete CDR3 DNA: TGCAGCGTCGGGACACCCCAAGAGACC. Using reference TRBV29-1 and TRBJ2-5 for the parts outside the CDR3, the full variable domain is SAVISQKPSRDICQRGTSLTIQCQVDSQVTMMFWYRQQPGQSLTLIATANQGSEATYESGFVIDKFPISRPNLTFSTLTVSNMSPEDSSIYLCSVGTPQETQYFGPGTRLLVL.

Worth noting for this clone: With the read ending 3 residues before the CDR3 end, the germline J gene is used to fill in that end. The V gene is TRBV30, the J gene TRBJ1-5; the D gene is possibly TRBD1 (6 bases). This CDR3 region has 14 residues. Germline CDR1 and CDR2: GTSNPN and SVGIG (reference sequence). Trimming pared 3 bases from V and 1 base from J, leaving 10 bases between. The part of the CDR3 DNA that was read is TGTGCCTGGAGGGGGGGGGCCAGCAATCAGCCC. Translation: CAWRGGASNQP. The entire CDR3 protein is CAWRGGASNQPQHF.

Points on this clone: The CDR3 is cut off 3 residues early in the read; its end comes from the germline J gene. The chain combines TRBV7-3 with TRBJ2-3; 7 bases match TRBD1. The V and J ends lost 5 bases and 6 bases, in that order; junction bases with no gene match: 5. CDR1 is SGHTA, CDR2 FQGTGA, per germline. The CDR3 covers 13 residues. Partial CDR3 DNA: TGTGCCAGCAGCGTCGACAGGGTGGATACG. Protein sequence: CASSVDRVDT. The CDR3 as a whole reads CASSVDRVDTQYF.

About this clone: The CDR3 end falls 3 residues outside the read, so it is completed with the germline J gene. The rearrangement uses TRBV5-1 and TRBJ1-6; 7 nucleotides match TRBD1. The germline V gene has CDR1 SGHRS and CDR2 YFSETQ. This CDR3 is built from 17 residues. V shed 3 bases, J shed 7 bases, and the junction held 13 bases outside the gene matches. The CDR3 DNA, read in part, is TGCGCCAGCAGCTGGGCATCGGGACAGTCTCAAAATTCACCC. Amino acid sequence: CASSWASGQSQNSP. The full CDR3 protein is CASSWASGQSQNSPLHF. The whole variable domain, filled in from reference TRBV5-1 and TRBJ1-6, reads KAGVTQTPRYLIKTRGQQVTLSCSPISGHRSVSWYQQTPGQGLQFLFEYFSETQRNKGNFPGRFSGRQFSNSRSEMNVSTLELGDSALYLCASSWASGQSQNSPLHFGNGTRLTVT.

Details on this clone: The observed sequence ends 3 residues before the CDR3 terminus, with the missing tail filled in from the germline J gene. This chain joins TRBV29-1 and TRBJ2-3; D is tentatively TRBD1 or TRBD2 (5 bases each). This CDR3 spans 15 amino acids. CDR1 SQVTM and CDR2 ANQGSEA come from the germline V gene. The part of the CDR3 DNA that was read is TGCAGCTTCTTCCATCGGGCAATCCTAGGGGAGACG. It specifies CSFFHRAILGET. The whole CDR3 protein reads CSFFHRAILGETQYF.

Worth noting for this clone: Sequencing ends 3 residues short of the CDR3 end; the germline J gene provides the rest. The gene calls are TRBV20-1 and TRBJ2-7, with a possible D match to TRBD2 (7 bases). The CDR3 runs 15 residues. The V gene's germline CDR1 is DFQATT and CDR2 SNEGSKA (reference sequence). Trimming took 2 bases from V and 6 from J, leaving 20 bases between them. The CDR3 bases that were read are TGCAGTGCTAGAATGGGGGCTAGCGGCATGGTCGAG. Encoded protein: CSARMGASGMVE. The CDR3 in full is CSARMGASGMVEQYF.

In regard to this clone: The sequenced fragment ends 3 residues before the CDR3 boundary, so the rest is inferred from the germline J gene. The rearrangement joins TRBV7-2 to TRBJ1-1; no clear D. Germline V lookup: CDR1 SGHTA, CDR2 FQGNSA. The CDR3 contains 15 residues. The DNA read from the CDR3 is TGTGCCAGCAGCTTAGCCCCTGGAAGCACAGATACG. It is translated as CASSLAPGSTDT. The whole CDR3 reads CASSLAPGSTDTAFF.

A remark on this clone: The read stops 3 residues short of the end of the CDR3; the missing end is completed from the germline J gene. The chain has TRBV2 and TRBJ1-1; unclear D gene. The CDR3 sequence is 14 residues long. From germline, CDR1 is SNHLY and CDR2 FYNNEI. Trimming took off 3 bases at V and 0 bases at J, with 8 bases between the two ends. CDR3 loop: CASSDVSMNTEAFF. The part of the CDR3 DNA that was read is TGTGCCAGCAGTGATGTCAGTATGAACACTGAA.

Regarding this clone: The read finishes 3 residues shy of the CDR3 end, and the germline J gene is used to complete it. The chain recombines TRBV20-1 with TRBJ1-1, with D possibly being TRBD1 (5 bases). The V gene lost 0 bases and the J gene lost 1 base, with 12 bases spanning the gap. CDR3 size: 15 residues. Germline CDR1 is DFQATT and CDR2 is SNEGSKA (reference sequence). CDR3 DNA (partial): TGCAGTGCTAGAGATCCACACAGGTCGAACACTGAA. Encoded protein: CSARDPHRSNTE. In full, the CDR3 reads CSARDPHRSNTEAFF.

A word on this clone: The read ends 3 residues before the CDR3 terminus; that terminus is restored from the germline J gene. This chain joins TRBV30 and TRBJ2-4; D remains ambiguous. Looked up from germline, CDR1 is GTSNPN and CDR2 is SVGIG (reference sequence). This CDR3 has 11 amino acids. This chain's CDR3 is CAWSVLYGQYF. The part of the CDR3 DNA that was read is TGTGCCTGGAGTGTACTCTATGGT.